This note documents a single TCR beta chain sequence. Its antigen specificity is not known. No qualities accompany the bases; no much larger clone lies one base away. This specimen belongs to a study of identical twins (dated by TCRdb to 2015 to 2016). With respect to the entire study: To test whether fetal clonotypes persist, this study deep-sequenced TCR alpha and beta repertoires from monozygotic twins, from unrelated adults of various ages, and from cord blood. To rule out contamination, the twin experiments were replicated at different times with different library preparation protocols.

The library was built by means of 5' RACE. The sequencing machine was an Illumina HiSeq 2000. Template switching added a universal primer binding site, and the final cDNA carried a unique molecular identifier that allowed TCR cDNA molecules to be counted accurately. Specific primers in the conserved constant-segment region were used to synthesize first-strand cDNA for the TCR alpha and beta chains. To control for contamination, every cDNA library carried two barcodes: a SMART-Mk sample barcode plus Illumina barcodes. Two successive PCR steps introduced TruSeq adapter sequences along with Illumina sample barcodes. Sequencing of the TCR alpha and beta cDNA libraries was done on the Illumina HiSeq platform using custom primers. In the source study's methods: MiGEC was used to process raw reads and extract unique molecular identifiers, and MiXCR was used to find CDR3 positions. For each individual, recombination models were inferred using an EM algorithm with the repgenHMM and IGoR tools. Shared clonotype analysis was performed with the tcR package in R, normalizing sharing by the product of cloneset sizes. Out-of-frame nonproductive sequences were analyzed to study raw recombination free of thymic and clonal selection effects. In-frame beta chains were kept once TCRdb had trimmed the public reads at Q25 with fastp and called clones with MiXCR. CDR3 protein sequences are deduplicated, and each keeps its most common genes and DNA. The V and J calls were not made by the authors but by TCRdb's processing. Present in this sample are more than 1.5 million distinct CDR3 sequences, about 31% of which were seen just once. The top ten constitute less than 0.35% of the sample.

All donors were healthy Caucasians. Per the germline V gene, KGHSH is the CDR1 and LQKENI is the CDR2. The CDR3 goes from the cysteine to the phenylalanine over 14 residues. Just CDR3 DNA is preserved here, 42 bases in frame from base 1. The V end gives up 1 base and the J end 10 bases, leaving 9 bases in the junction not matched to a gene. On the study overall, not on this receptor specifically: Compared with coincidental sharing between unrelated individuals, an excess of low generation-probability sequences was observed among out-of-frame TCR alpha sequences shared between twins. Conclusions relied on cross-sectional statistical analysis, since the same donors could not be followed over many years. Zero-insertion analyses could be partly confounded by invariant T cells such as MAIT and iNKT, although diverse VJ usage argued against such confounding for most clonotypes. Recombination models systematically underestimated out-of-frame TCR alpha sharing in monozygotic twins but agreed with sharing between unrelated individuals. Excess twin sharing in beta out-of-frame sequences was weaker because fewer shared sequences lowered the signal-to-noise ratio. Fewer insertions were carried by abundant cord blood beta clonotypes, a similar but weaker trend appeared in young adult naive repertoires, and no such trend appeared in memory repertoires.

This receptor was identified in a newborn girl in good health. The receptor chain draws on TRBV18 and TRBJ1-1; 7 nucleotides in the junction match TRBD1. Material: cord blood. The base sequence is TGTGCCAGCTCACCACAGGGGGCACCTAAGGGAGCTTTCTTT. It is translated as CASSPQGAPKGAFF. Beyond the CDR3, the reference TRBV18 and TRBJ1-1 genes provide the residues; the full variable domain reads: NAGVMQNPRHLVRRRGQEARLRCSPMKGHSHVYWYRQLPEEGLKFMVYLQKENIIDESGMPKERFSAEFPKEGPSILRIQQVVRGDSAAYFCASSPQGAPKGAFFGQGTRLTVV.